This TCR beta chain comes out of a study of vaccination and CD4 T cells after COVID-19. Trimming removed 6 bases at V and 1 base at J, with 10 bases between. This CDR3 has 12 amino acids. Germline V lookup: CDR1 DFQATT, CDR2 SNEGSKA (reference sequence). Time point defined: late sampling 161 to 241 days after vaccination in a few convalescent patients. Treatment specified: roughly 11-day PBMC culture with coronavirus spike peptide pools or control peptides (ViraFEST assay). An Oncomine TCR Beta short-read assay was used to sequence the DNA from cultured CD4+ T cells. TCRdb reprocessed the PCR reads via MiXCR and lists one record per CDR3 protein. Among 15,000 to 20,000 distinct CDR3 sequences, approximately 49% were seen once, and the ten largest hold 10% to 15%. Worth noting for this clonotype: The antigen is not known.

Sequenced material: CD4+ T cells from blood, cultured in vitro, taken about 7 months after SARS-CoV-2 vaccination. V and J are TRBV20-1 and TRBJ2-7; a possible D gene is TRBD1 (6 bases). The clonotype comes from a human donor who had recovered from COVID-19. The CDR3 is CSAGQQSYEQYF. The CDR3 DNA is TGCAGTGCCGGACAGCAATCCTACGAGCAGTACTTC.